The present TCR beta chain was sequenced within a study of type 1 and type 2 diabetes patients listed by TCRdb under 2016. At the level of the whole study: Recruited in China, the cohort was made up of some ten type 1 diabetes patients, four type 2 diabetes patients and roughly 6 nondiabetic controls. The study used high-throughput sequencing to profile TCRbeta repertoires and compare individuals with type 1 diabetes, type 2 diabetes and no diabetes. Comparing roughly 22-cycle and approximately 23-cycle amplification showed similar V gene usage, suggesting similar primer efficiencies and random PCR bias. The TCRbeta libraries underwent paired-end sequencing on Illumina HiSeq 2000 or MiSeq instruments. Throughout the study, CD4 or CD8 MicroBeads on MACS columns were used to positively select CD4+ and CD8+ T cells from PBMCs. Type 2 diabetes patients were used as a disease comparison group for the type 1 diabetes patients. The whole study generated roughly 19,000,000 paired-end reads. Beyond this particular receptor, the publication reports: Because only a limited number of T2D and control samples were sequenced, some T1D-only HECs might also be present in more T2D or control samples. Type 2 diabetes repertoires showed high diversity, significantly greater than type 1 diabetes repertoires in both CD4+ and CD8+ T cells. The study groups were not matched for age and gender, which could possibly have biased interpretation. Few highly-expanded CD4+ clones, median one, were found in type 2 diabetes patients, accounting for a median around 4.1% of reads. Type 2 diabetes and control samples had highly correlated V and J gene usage patterns, with the correlation between samples averaging about 0.97.

For this clonotype: It has no known antigen specificity. One base away there is no much larger clone; base qualities are not given.

For CDR1 and CDR2, the germline V gene (reference sequence) lists LNHDA and SQIVND. From the cysteine up to the phenylalanine, the CDR3 has a length of 14 residues. Just CDR3 DNA is preserved here, 42 bases in frame from base 1. V ends up 3 bases short and J 6 bases short, with an unmatched junction base count of 5. The reads were generated on an Illumina MiSeq. TCRbeta CDR3 amplification used genomic DNA from the sorted T cell subsets as template. Multiplex PCR with 30 forward and 13 reverse primers amplified the TCRbeta CDR3 region. PCR products were purified with AMPure XP beads, then indices and adaptors were added in a second roughly 25-cycle PCR. Before sequencing, the libraries were purified from gel with the QIAquick Gel Extraction Kit. The study's own analysis went as follows. FLASH was used to merge the paired-end reads, and IgBLAST was used to align the reads to IMGT V, D and J germline references. Reads with less than 70% alignment identity to germline references were removed, leaving 11,114,426 reads across the study. CDR3 boundaries, reading frame and productivity were assigned according to IMGT definitions. Clones at or above 1% of reads were defined as highly-expanded clones, and diversity was measured by normalized Shannon entropy. Unpaired two-tailed t-tests were used to test for differences in Shannon entropy between groups. In TCRdb, the public reads were trimmed at Q25 with fastp and aligned with MiXCR, with productive beta chains retained. When rows share a CDR3 protein, they turn into one entry using the most common DNA and genes. Clone size and V and J calls follow TCRdb, not the original study. The sample table holds fewer than 350,000 distinct CDR3 sequences, of which roughly 50% were seen once. The ten largest clones represent roughly 15% of the sample.

All diabetic patients met standard classification criteria for type 1 or type 2 diabetes, with glucose and C-peptide assessed by WHO-recommended methods. Donors with other autoimmune diseases or infections within the previous four weeks were excluded from participation. Roughly 9.3 milliliters of peripheral blood were drawn from each participant. PBMCs were isolated with LymphoPrep density separation. The TCR was taken from a man aged 18-30 years with type 2 diabetes. The V and J genes are TRBV19 and TRBJ1-2, with TRBD1 identical over 9 junction bases. Sequencing was done on a sample of peripheral blood mononuclear cells (PBMCs). The CDR3 sequence is CASSIRDRENGYTF. In nucleotide form, the sequence is TGTGCCAGTAGTATCCGGGACAGGGAGAATGGCTACACCTTC.